This is a list of T cell receptor beta chains from one sample in a study of T cell repertoires in cytomegalovirus infection. MiXCR, run by TCRdb on the reads, gives a single entry per CDR3 protein. Among about 480,000 distinct CDR3 sequences listed, around a third were seen once. These receptors' targets are unknown. The source was cultured PBMCs, collected from culture after CMV antigen stimulation. The receptors here all came from a human donor in good health (CMV status not recorded). Some clones in this sample may be carry-over from other donors' samples. Each CDR3 is given with its conserved first and last residue. D genes are given only for firm matches. Expanded clones are given a class, and other clones once, few, many or no size at all.

v_call: TRBV19
j_call: TRBJ2-1
clone_size: NA
d_call: TRBD1
cdr3_aa: CASSIPGQGGGDEQFF
cdr3_nt: TGTGCCAGTAGTATACCGGGACAGGGGGGCGGCGATGAGCAGTTCTTC

v_call: TRBV5-5
j_call: TRBJ1-1
clone_size: NA
d_call: TRBD1
cdr3_aa: CASSGGTGRGTEAFF
cdr3_nt: TGTGCCAGCAGCGGAGGGACAGGGAGGGGGACTGAAGCTTTCTTT

v_call: TRBV28
j_call: TRBJ1-1
clone_size: NA
d_call: TRBD1
cdr3_aa: CASTWGTGVNTEAFF
cdr3_nt: TGTGCCAGCACCTGGGGAACAGGGGTTAACACTGAAGCTTTCTTT

v_call: TRBV9
j_call: TRBJ2-3
clone_size: NA
d_call: NA
cdr3_aa: CASSSVLRETDTQYF
cdr3_nt: TGTGCCAGCAGCTCAGTCCTCCGGGAGACAGATACGCAGTATTTT

v_call: TRBV12-3/TRBV12-4
j_call: TRBJ1-1
clone_size: NA
d_call: NA
cdr3_aa: CASSLVVRNTEAFF
cdr3_nt: TGTGCCAGCAGTTTGGTGGTAAGGAACACTGAAGCTTTCTTT

v_call: TRBV7-8
j_call: TRBJ2-3
clone_size: NA
d_call: NA
cdr3_aa: CASSPNEAARTDTQYF
cdr3_nt: TGTGCCAGCAGCCCGAACGAGGCAGCGCGCACAGATACGCAGTATTTT

v_call: TRBV7-2
j_call: TRBJ1-5
clone_size: NA
d_call: NA
cdr3_aa: CASSPLTTGSNQPQHF
cdr3_nt: TGTGCCAGCAGCCCACTTACCACGGGCAGCAATCAGCCCCAGCATTTT

v_call: TRBV20-1
j_call: TRBJ2-1
clone_size: once
d_call: NA
cdr3_aa: CSARAHSWNEQFF
cdr3_nt: TGCAGTGCTAGGGCCCATAGCTGGAATGAGCAGTTCTTC

v_call: TRBV7-8
j_call: TRBJ2-5
clone_size: NA
d_call: NA
cdr3_aa: CASSSNRVRETQYF
cdr3_nt: TGTGCCAGCAGCTCGAACCGGGTTCGAGAGACCCAGTACTTC

v_call: TRBV6-8
j_call: TRBJ2-2
clone_size: once
d_call: TRBD2
cdr3_aa: CASSPGGSTGELFF
cdr3_nt: TGTGCCAGCAGTCCCGGCGGGAGTACCGGGGAGCTGTTTTTT